This TCR beta chain was sequenced during a study of fetal regulatory T cell absence and autoimmunity. Study background: The IPEX patients lacked clinical diabetes but had exocrine pancreas autoimmunity.

Produced via immunoSEQ multiplex PCR; TCRdb's table is partial and in-frame only. The sample yields 85,000 to 100,000 clones, roughly 78% seen once. Study outcomes and limitations: Cord blood and pancreas showed broadly similar TRB gene family usage. In IPEX, the enrichment was taken to support antigen-driven autoimmunity before birth. Some top pancreas TCR clones were over 95-fold enriched versus cord blood.

Between the trimmed V and J ends, which lost 6 bases and 0 bases, there was a span of 5 bases. The germline V gene has CDR1 LNHDA and CDR2 SQIVND (reference sequence). The CDR3 spans 13 residues. On this clone itself: Its antigen is not identified.

The chain couples TRBV19 to TRBJ2-2, with D hard to call. This TCR was sampled from a male donor with IPEX syndrome. Sequenced: pancreas tissue. This CDR3 reads CASSLPNTGELFF. The CDR3, as DNA: TGTGCCAGTAGCTTGCCGAACACCGGGGAGCTGTTTTTT.